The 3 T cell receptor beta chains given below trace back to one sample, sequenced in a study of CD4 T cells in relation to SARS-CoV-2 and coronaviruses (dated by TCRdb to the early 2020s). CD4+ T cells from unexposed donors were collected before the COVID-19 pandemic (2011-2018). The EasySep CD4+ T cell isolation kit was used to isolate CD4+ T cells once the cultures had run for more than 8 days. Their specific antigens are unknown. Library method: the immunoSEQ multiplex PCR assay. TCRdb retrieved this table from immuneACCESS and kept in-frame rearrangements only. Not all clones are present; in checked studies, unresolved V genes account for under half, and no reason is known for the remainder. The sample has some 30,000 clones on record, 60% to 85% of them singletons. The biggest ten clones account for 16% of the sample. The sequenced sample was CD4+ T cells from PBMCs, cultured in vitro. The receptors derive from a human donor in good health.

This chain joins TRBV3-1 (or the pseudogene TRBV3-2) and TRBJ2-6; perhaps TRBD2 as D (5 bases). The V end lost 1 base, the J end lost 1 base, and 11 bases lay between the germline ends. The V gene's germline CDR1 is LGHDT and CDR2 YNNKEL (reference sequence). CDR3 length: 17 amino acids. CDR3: CASSQVAGRSGANVLTF. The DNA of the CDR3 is TGTGCCAGCAGCCAAGTTGCGGGCCGATCTGGGGCCAACGTCCTGACTTTC.

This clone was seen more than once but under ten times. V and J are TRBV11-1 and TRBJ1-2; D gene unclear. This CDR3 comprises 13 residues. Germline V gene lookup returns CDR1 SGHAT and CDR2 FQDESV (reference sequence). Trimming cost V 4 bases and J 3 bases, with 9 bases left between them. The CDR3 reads CASSSGMDYGYTF. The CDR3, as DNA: TGTGCCAGCAGCTCGGGGATGGACTATGGCTACACCTTC.

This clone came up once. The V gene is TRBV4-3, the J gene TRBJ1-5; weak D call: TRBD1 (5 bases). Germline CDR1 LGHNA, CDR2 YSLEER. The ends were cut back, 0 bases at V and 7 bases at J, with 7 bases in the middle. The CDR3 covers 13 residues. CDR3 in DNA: TGCGCCAGCAGCCAAGATAAGGGGCAGCCCCAGCATTTT. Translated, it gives CASSQDKGQPQHF.